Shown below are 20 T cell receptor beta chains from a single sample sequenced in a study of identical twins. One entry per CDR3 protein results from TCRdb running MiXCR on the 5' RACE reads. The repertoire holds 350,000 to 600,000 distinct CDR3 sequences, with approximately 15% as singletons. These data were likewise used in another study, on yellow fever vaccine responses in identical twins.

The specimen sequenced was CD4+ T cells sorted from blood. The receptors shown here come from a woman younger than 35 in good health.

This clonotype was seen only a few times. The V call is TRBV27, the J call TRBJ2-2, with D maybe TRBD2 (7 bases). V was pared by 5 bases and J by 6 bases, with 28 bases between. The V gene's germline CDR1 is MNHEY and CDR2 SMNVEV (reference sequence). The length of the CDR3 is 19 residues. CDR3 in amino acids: CASSLKGGRETDLSGELFF. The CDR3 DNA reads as TGTGCCAGCAGTCTAAAGGGGGGGCGGGAGACAGATTTATCCGGGGAGCTGTTTTTT.

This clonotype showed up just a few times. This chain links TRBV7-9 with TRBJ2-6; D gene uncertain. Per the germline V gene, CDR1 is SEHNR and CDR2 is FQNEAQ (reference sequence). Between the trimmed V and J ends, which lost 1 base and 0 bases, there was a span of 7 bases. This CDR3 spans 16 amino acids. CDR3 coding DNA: TGTGCCAGCAGCTTAGATCCGGGCTCTGGGGCCAACGTCCTGACTTTC. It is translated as CASSLDPGSGANVLTF.

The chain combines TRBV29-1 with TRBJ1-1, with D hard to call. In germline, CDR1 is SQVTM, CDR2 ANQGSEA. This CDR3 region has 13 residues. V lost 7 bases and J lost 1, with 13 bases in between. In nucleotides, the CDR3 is TGCAGCGCCATCGGGGAGCAGAACACTGAAGCTTTCTTT. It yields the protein CSAIGEQNTEAFF.

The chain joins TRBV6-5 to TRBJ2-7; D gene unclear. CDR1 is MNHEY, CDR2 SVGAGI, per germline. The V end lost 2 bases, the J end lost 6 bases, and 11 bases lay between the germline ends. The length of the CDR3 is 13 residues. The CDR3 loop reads CASSYRTSLEQYF. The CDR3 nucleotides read TGTGCCAGCAGTTACCGCACATCTCTCGAGCAGTACTTC.

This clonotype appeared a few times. Here the CDR3 DNA reads TGTGCCAGCAGTGAATGGAGGGCAGATACGCAGTATTTT. Encoded protein: CASSEWRADTQYF. The rearrangement uses TRBV2 and TRBJ2-3, with D perhaps matching TRBD2 (6 bases). This CDR3 is 13 amino acids long. The germline V and J ends were trimmed by 2 bases and 4 bases, with 7 bases remaining between them. Germline V lookup: CDR1 SNHLY, CDR2 FYNNEI.

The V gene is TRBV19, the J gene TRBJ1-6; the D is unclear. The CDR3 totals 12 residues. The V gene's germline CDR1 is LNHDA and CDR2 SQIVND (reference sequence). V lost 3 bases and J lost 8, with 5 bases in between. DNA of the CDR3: TGTGCCAGTAGTATTTATGATTCACCCCTCCACTTT. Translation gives CASSIYDSPLHF.

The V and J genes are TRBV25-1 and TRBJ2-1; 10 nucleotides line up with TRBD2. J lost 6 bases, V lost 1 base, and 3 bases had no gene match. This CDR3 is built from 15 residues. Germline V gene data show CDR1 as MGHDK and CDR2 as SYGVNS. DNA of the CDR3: TGTGCCAGCAGTGAATCCTTAGCGGGAGGCAATGAGCAGTTCTTC. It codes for CASSESLAGGNEQFF.

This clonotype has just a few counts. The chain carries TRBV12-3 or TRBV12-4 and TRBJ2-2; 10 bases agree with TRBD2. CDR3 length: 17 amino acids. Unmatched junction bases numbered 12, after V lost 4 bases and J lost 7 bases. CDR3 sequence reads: CASSWAPSGGDHGELFF. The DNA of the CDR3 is TGTGCCAGCAGTTGGGCCCCAAGCGGGGGGGACCACGGGGAGCTGTTTTTT.

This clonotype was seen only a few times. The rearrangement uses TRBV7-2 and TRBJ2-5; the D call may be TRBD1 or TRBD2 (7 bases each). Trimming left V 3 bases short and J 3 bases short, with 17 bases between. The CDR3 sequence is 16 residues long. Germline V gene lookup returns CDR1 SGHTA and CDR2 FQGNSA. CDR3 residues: CASSFRGGSGKETQYF. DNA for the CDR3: TGTGCCAGCAGCTTCAGGGGGGGTAGCGGTAAAGAGACCCAGTACTTC.

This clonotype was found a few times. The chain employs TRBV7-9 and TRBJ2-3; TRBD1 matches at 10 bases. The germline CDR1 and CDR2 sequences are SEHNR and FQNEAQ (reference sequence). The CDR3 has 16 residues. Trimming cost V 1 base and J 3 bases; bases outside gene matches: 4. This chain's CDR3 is CASSLGDRGSTDTQYF. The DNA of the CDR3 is TGTGCCAGCAGCTTAGGGGACAGGGGTTCTACAGATACGCAGTATTTT.

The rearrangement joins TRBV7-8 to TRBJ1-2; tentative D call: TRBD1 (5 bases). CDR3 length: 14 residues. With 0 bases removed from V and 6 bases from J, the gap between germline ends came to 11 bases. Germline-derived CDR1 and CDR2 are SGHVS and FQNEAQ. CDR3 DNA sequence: TGTGCCAGCAGCTTAGCGCTGGGACGGGATGGCTACACCTTC. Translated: CASSLALGRDGYTF.

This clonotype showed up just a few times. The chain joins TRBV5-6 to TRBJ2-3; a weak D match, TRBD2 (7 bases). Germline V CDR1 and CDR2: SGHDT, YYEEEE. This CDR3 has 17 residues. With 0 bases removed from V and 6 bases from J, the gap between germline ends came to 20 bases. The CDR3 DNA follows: TGTGCCAGCAGCTTGGCTCCCTCCTCGGGGGGCGTCGATACGCAGTATTTT. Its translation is CASSLAPSSGGVDTQYF. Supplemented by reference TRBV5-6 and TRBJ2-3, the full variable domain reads DAGVTQSPTHLIKTRGQQVTLRCSPKSGHDTVSWYQQALGQGPQFIFQYYEEEERQRGNFPDRFSGHQFPNYSSELNVNALLLGDSALYLCASSLAPSSGGVDTQYFGPGTRLTVL.

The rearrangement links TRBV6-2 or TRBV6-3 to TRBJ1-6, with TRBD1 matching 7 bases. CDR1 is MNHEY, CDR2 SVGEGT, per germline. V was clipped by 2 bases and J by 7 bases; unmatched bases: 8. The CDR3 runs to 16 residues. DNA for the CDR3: TGTGCCAGCAGTTACGAAACCGACAGGGCAAATTCACCCCTCCACTTT. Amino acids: CASSYETDRANSPLHF.

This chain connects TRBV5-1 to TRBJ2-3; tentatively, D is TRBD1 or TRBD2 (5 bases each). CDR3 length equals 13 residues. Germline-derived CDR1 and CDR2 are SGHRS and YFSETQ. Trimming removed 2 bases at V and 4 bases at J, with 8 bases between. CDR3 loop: CASSFGAADTQYF. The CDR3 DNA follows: TGCGCCAGCAGCTTCGGGGCTGCAGATACGCAGTATTTT.

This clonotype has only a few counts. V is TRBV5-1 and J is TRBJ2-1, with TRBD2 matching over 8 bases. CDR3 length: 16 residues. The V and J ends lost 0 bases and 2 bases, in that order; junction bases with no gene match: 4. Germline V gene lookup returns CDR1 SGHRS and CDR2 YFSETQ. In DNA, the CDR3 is TGCGCCAGCAGCTTGGAGTCGGGAGGGACCTACAATGAGCAGTTCTTC. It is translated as CASSLESGGTYNEQFF.

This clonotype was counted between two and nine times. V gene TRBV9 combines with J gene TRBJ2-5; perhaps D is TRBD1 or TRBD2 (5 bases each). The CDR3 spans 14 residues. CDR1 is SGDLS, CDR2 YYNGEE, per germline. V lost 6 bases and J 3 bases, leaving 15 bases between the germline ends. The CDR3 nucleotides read TGTGCCAGCACCAACCCGGGACGGGAAGAGACCCAGTACTTC. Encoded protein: CASTNPGREETQYF.

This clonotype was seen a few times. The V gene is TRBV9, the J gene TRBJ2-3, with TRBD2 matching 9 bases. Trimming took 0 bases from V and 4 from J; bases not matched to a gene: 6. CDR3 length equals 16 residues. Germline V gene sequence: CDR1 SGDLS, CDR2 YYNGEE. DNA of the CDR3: TGTGCCAGCAGCGTAGACCTAGCGGGGTTATCAGATACGCAGTATTTT. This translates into CASSVDLAGLSDTQYF.

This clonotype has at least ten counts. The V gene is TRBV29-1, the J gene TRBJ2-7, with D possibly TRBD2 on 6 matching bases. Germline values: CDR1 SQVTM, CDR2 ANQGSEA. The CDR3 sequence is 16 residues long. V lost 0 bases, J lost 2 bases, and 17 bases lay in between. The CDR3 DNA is TGCAGCGTTGAAGATCCGAAGGGGAGGAGTCCCTACGAGCAGTACTTC. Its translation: CSVEDPKGRSPYEQYF.

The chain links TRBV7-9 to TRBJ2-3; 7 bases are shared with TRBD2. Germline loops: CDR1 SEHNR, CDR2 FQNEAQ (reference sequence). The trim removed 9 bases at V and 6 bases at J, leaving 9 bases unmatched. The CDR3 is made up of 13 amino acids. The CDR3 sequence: CARTSGTMDTQYF. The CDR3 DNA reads TGTGCCAGAACCAGCGGGACTATGGATACGCAGTATTTT.

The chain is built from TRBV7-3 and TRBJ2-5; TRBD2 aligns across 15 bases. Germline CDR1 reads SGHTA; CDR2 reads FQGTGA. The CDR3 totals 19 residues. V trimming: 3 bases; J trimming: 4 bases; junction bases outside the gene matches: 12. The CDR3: CASSFPGLAGGLLGETQYF. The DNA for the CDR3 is TGTGCCAGCAGCTTCCCGGGACTAGCGGGGGGTTTACTCGGAGAGACCCAGTACTTC.